One and the same sample provided the 8 T cell receptor beta chains below, sequenced in a study of shared clonotypes between healthy human individuals. Here immunoSEQ multiplex PCR was the method, and the copy in TCRdb shows in-frame clones only, minus some. The sample has around 2.1 million clones; nearly 97% are singletons. Material for sequencing was naive CD4+ T cells sorted from blood. The subset: CD45RA+ positively selected. These receptors originate from a man younger than 35 in good health.

This chain links TRBV10-1 with TRBJ2-2; D could derive from TRBD1 or TRBD2 (6 bases each). Germline values: CDR1 WNHNN, CDR2 SYGVQD (reference sequence). The V end lost 6 bases, the J end lost 0 bases, and 8 bases lay between the germline ends. The CDR3 has 14 residues. DNA for the CDR3: TGCGCCAGCAGGCGGGACACGAACACCGGGGAGCTGTTTTTT. Encoded protein: CASRRDTNTGELFF.

Note on this clone: A junction end diverges from the germline sequence, so it may reflect a read error. The rearrangement links TRBV25-1 to TRBJ2-7, with D uncertain. Germline V gives CDR1 MGHDK, CDR2 SYGVNS. The CDR3 extends over 12 amino acids. Written as DNA, the CDR3 is TGTGCCAGCAGTGCCAAAGGGTCACCCTGGGTATTC. Protein product: CASSAKGSPWVF.

A single count supports this clone. The chain employs TRBV5-1 and TRBJ2-7, with a tentative D call TRBD2 (5 bases). Germline CDR1 reads SGHRS; CDR2 reads YFSETQ. V shed 7 bases and J shed 4 bases, with 12 bases lying between them. This CDR3 has 12 residues. Here the CDR3 DNA reads TGCGCCAGCCGCCGGGAAGCTTACGAGCAGTACTTC. Its protein is CASRREAYEQYF.

This clone has a single count. The J gene is TRBJ2-5, the V gene TRBV9; 11 bases agree with TRBD2. Germline lookup yields CDR1 SGDLS and CDR2 YYNGEE. The CDR3 consists of 16 residues. Losses at the gene ends were 3 bases for V and 4 bases for J; bases not matched to a gene: 8. CDR3 DNA sequence: TGTGCCAGCAGCGCTCCTCCACTAGCGGGGGTAGAGACCCAGTACTTC. As protein: CASSAPPLAGVETQYF.

Turning to this clone: Other DNA sequences in this specimen translate into the identical CDR3. V gene TRBV9 combines with J gene TRBJ2-2; tentatively, D is TRBD1 (6 bases). V gave up 2 bases and J gave up 3 bases, with 8 bases separating them. The CDR3 has 14 amino acids. Germline CDR1 is SGDLS and CDR2 is YYNGEE. CDR3 sequence (DNA): TGTGCCAGCAGCGTGGACAGATACACCGGGGAGCTGTTTTTT. It codes for CASSVDRYTGELFF.

The chain has TRBV6-5 and TRBJ2-5; D perhaps matches TRBD2 (6 bases). CDR1 and CDR2 (germline): MNHEY, SVGAGI. CDR3 size: 15 residues. Trimming removed 8 bases at V and 7 bases at J, with 23 bases between. The DNA for the CDR3 is TGTGCCAGCGGCCCTAGCGTCCCCTTTGTAGGGACCCAGTACTTC. Translating it yields CASGPSVPFVGTQYF.

V is TRBV10-3 and J is TRBJ1-4, with 9 bases identical to TRBD1. CDR1 ENHRY and CDR2 SYGVKD come from the germline V gene. The CDR3 sequence is 14 residues long. With V trimmed by 5 bases and J by 8 bases, 6 bases remained unmatched. The CDR3 protein is CAISKTGGEEKLFF. The CDR3 coding sequence is TGTGCCATCAGTAAAACAGGGGGCGAGGAAAAACTGTTTTTT.

V and J are TRBV11-2 and TRBJ1-1; perhaps TRBD1 as D (6 bases). Trimming stripped 0 bases from V and 5 bases from J, with 16 bases between. The CDR3 runs to 16 residues. The V gene's germline CDR1 is SGHAT and CDR2 FQNNGV. DNA of the CDR3: TGTGCCAGCAGCTTAGATGGGGGCAAGGGTGGGACTGAAGCTTTCTTT. Its translation is CASSLDGGKGGTEAFF.